This T cell receptor (beta chain) came from a study of PD-1 blockade in classical Hodgkin lymphoma. Study results and caveats: Those achieving complete response showed baseline diversity like newly diagnosed patients.

With regard to this clone: Antigen unknown.

Unmatched junction bases numbered 4, after V lost 0 bases and J lost 7 bases. Germline V gives CDR1 MNHEY, CDR2 SVGAGI. This CDR3 region has 15 residues. The time point denotes: cycle 4 day 1 (C4D1), after less than seven weeks of nivolumab. No patient escaped relapse after autologous stem cell transplantation, and brentuximab vedotin exposure varied. Relapsed/refractory classical Hodgkin lymphoma patients had complete, partial or progressive responses. Clones were read by immunoSEQ multiplex PCR, and TCRdb kept only the in-frame ones, dropping some. Of about 28,000 clones in the sample, 80% are singletons; the top ten hold roughly 15%.

V gene TRBV6-5 combines with J gene TRBJ1-4; 8 bases line up with TRBD1. The sequenced sample was peripheral blood mononuclear cells (PBMCs), obtained before the fourth cycle of nivolumab. The source of this sequence is a human donor with classical Hodgkin lymphoma. In DNA, the CDR3 is TGTGCCAGCAGTTACTCGACAGGGGATGGTGAAAAACTGTTTTTT. This codes for CASSYSTGDGEKLFF.